One and the same sample provided the 32 T cell receptor beta chains below, sequenced in a study of blood T cell repertoires in COVID-19. Measured with immunoSEQ multiplex PCR; TCRdb has only the in-frame clones, and not every one. In the table there are 150,000 to 200,000 clones, approximately 82% of which are singletons. Sample: peripheral blood. The receptors originated from an elderly woman with acute or convalescent COVID-19.

This clone was detected only a few times. The rearrangement uses TRBV5-5 and TRBJ1-5; D possibly corresponds to TRBD1 (6 bases). CDR1 and CDR2 (germline): SGHKS, YYEKEE (reference sequence). The CDR3 is 13 amino acids. V was shortened by 4 bases and J by 4 bases, with 9 bases between the two germline ends. This CDR3 reads CASSVGGNQPQHF. The CDR3 bases are TGTGCCAGCAGCGTAGGGGGTAATCAGCCCCAGCATTTT.

The chain couples TRBV11-2 to TRBJ1-5; 7 bases line up with TRBD1. The length of the CDR3 is 15 residues. V lost 0 bases, J lost 5 bases, and 4 bases stayed unmatched. From germline, CDR1 is SGHAT and CDR2 FQNNGV. CDR3 protein: CASSLEGDRDQPQHF. DNA for the CDR3: TGTGCCAGCAGCTTAGAGGGCGACAGGGATCAGCCCCAGCATTTT. Together with reference TRBV11-2 and TRBJ1-5, the CDR3 gives the full variable domain: EAGVAQSPRYKIIEKRQSVAFWCNPISGHATLYWYQQILGQGPKLLIQFQNNGVVDDSQLPKDRFSAERLKGVDSTLKIQPAKLEDSAVYLCASSLEGDRDQPQHFGDGTRLSIL.

The rearrangement joins TRBV28 to TRBJ1-2, with D maybe TRBD1 (5 bases). The germline V gene has CDR1 MDHEN and CDR2 SYDVKM. The CDR3 consists of 16 residues. V was cut by 3 bases and J by 6 bases, with 20 bases left in between. CDR3 residues: CASSFRPLAQVDGYTF. CDR3 in DNA: TGTGCCAGCAGTTTTCGCCCCCTGGCACAGGTGGATGGCTACACCTTC.

A few counts support this clone. The chain links TRBV4-3 to TRBJ1-2, with D uncertain. Trimming removed 0 bases from V and 3 bases from J, with 8 bases in between. The CDR3 covers 14 residues. Germline V gene sequence: CDR1 LGHNA, CDR2 YSLEER. CDR3: CASSQDRTDYGYTF. The CDR3 nucleotides read TGCGCCAGCAGCCAAGATCGAACAGACTATGGCTACACCTTC.

V gene TRBV18 combines with J gene TRBJ1-3; D is ambiguous. The CDR3 is 16 amino acids. Looked up from germline, CDR1 is KGHSH and CDR2 is LQKENI. V was trimmed by 6 bases and J by 0 bases, leaving 15 bases between them. CDR3 nucleotide sequence: TGTGCCAGCTCCCCCCAACGGGCGGGCTCTGGAAACACCATATATTTT. This gives the protein CASSPQRAGSGNTIYF.

The rearrangement uses TRBV10-3 and TRBJ1-2; 8 positions match TRBD1. The CDR3 is 14 amino acids. CDR1 ENHRY and CDR2 SYGVKD come from the germline V gene. The V gene end was trimmed by 0 bases and the J gene end by 7 bases; junction bases not matched to a gene: 4. CDR3 sequence: CAISESRQGAGYTF. Here the CDR3 DNA reads TGTGCCATCAGTGAGTCGCGGCAGGGGGCTGGCTACACCTTC.

This clone occurred once. This chain uses TRBV5-1 with TRBJ2-7; 7 bases fit TRBD1. The CDR3 length is 16 residues. Germline V gives CDR1 SGHRS, CDR2 YFSETQ. Trimming removed 0 bases from V and 3 bases from J; junction bases left unmatched: 9. The CDR3 sequence: CASSLAMDRLSYEQYF. Written as DNA, the CDR3 is TGCGCCAGCAGCTTGGCGATGGACAGGCTTAGCTACGAGCAGTACTTC. Full variable domain (outside the CDR3, taken from reference TRBV5-1 and TRBJ2-7): KAGVTQTPRYLIKTRGQQVTLSCSPISGHRSVSWYQQTPGQGLQFLFEYFSETQRNKGNFPGRFSGRQFSNSRSEMNVSTLELGDSALYLCASSLAMDRLSYEQYFGPGTRLTVT.

The chain employs TRBV27 and TRBJ1-2; D call uncertain. Trimming pared 5 bases from V and 8 bases from J, leaving 15 bases between. Germline V CDR1 and CDR2: MNHEY, SMNVEV (reference sequence). The CDR3 consists of 13 residues. CDR3 amino acids: CASSKWASWGYTF. The CDR3 DNA is TGTGCCAGCAGTAAATGGGCCTCCTGGGGCTACACCTTC.

The chain joins TRBV9 to TRBJ2-1; TRBD2 aligns across 8 bases. Germline values: CDR1 SGDLS, CDR2 YYNGEE. The V segment lost 1 base and the J segment 5 bases; nucleotides outside the gene matches: 5. The CDR3 is 15 residues long. The CDR3 DNA reads as TGTGCCAGCAGCGTATCTGGCGGGAGGAACAATGAGCAGTTCTTC. Residues: CASSVSGGRNNEQFF.

In nucleotides, the CDR3 is TGCGCCAGCAGCCCAGGGGTCCCCTACAATCAGCCCCAGCATTTT. Translation: CASSPGVPYNQPQHF. The chain links TRBV5-1 to TRBJ1-5, with a possible D match to TRBD1 (6 bases). The V end was cut by 4 bases, the J end by 3 bases, with 14 bases between. The CDR3 totals 15 residues. Germline V gene data show CDR1 as SGHRS and CDR2 as YFSETQ.

This rearrangement joins TRBV7-7 to TRBJ1-1, with 7 bases that match TRBD1. CDR1 is SSHAT, CDR2 FNYEAQ, per germline (reference sequence). CDR3 size: 13 residues. J lost 4 bases, V lost 1 base, and 0 bases had no gene match. CDR3 region: CASSLGTGTEAFF. The CDR3 DNA is TGTGCCAGCAGCTTAGGGACAGGCACTGAAGCTTTCTTT.

As concerns this clone: Sequence at one end of the junction differs from germline and may be a read error. The rearrangement links TRBV19 to TRBJ1-2; 8 positions agree with TRBD1. The CDR3 totals 15 residues. Germline assignment: CDR1 LNHDA and CDR2 SQIVND (reference sequence). Here the CDR3 DNA reads TGTGCCAGTCGTATATACGGGACAGGCGACTATGGCTACACCTTC. It encodes CASRIYGTGDYGYTF.

This rearrangement joins TRBV3-1 (or the pseudogene TRBV3-2) to TRBJ1-3, with D possibly TRBD1 on 5 matching bases. Germline CDR1 reads LGHDT; CDR2 reads YNNKEL (reference sequence). CDR3 length equals 15 residues. Trimming left V 0 bases short and J 2 bases short, with 8 bases between. This CDR3 is CASSQERTPGNTIYF. CDR3 nucleotides: TGTGCCAGCAGCCAAGAGAGGACACCTGGAAACACCATATATTTT.

The chain is built from TRBV4-1 and TRBJ2-1; D might be TRBD2 (7 bases). Trimming stripped 0 bases from V and 3 bases from J, with 12 bases between. The germline V gene encodes CDR1 MGHRA and CDR2 YSYEKL. The CDR3 spans 16 residues. The CDR3 loop reads CASSQDSGGDYNEQFF. CDR3 DNA sequence: TGCGCCAGCAGCCAAGATTCGGGGGGCGACTACAATGAGCAGTTCTTC.

The rearrangement joins TRBV10-3 to TRBJ2-1; possible D gene TRBD2, 6 bases. Germline CDR1 is ENHRY and CDR2 is SYGVKD. V was shortened by 6 bases and J by 0 bases, with 12 bases between the two germline ends. The CDR3 extends over 15 amino acids. CDR3: CAISPTTSSYNEQFF. For the CDR3, the DNA is TGTGCCATCAGCCCCACGACTAGCTCCTACAATGAGCAGTTCTTC.

This clone was observed once. V gene TRBV19 combines with J gene TRBJ2-1; TRBD2 matches at 8 bases. Germline V lookup: CDR1 LNHDA, CDR2 SQIVND (reference sequence). This CDR3 region has 12 residues. V gave up 5 bases and J gave up 11 bases; unmatched junction bases: 5. CDR3 in DNA: TGTGCCAGTAGTGGGGCGGGAGGTAAGCAGTTCTTC. Translation: CASSGAGGKQFF. Complete variable domain (other parts from reference TRBV19 and TRBJ2-1): DGGITQSPKYLFRKEGQNVTLSCEQNLNHDAMYWYRQDPGQGLRLIYYSQIVNDFQKGDIAEGYSVSREKKESFPLTVTSAQKNPTAFYLCASSGAGGKQFFGPGTRLTVL.

CDR3 protein: CASSLAPGHLIYEQYF. The CDR3 DNA sequence: TGCGCCAGCAGCTTGGCCCCGGGACACCTAATCTACGAGCAGTACTTC. The chain is built from TRBV5-1 and TRBJ2-7, with a weak D call TRBD1 (6 bases). CDR3 length equals 16 residues. Germline values: CDR1 SGHRS, CDR2 YFSETQ. Trimming took off 0 bases at V and 3 bases at J, with 16 bases between the two ends.

V usage is TRBV5-5 and J usage is TRBJ2-1; tentative D call: TRBD2 (5 bases). Per germline, CDR1 SGHKS and CDR2 YYEKEE (reference sequence). V gave up 2 bases and J gave up 2 bases, with 11 bases separating them. The CDR3 has 15 residues. The CDR3, as DNA: TGTGCCAGCAGCTTAGACTACGCCCCCTACAATGAGCAGTTCTTC. Translating gives CASSLDYAPYNEQFF.

The J gene is TRBJ2-2, the V gene TRBV5-1, with D tentatively TRBD2 (6 bases). Per the germline V gene, CDR1 is SGHRS and CDR2 is YFSETQ. The CDR3 has 17 amino acids. The V end was cut by 3 bases, the J end by 0 bases, with 15 bases between. The CDR3 sequence is CASSYLRGGTNTGELFF. The CDR3 region has the DNA TGCGCCAGCAGCTACCTTCGGGGCGGGACGAACACCGGGGAGCTGTTTTTT. The complete variable domain, with remaining parts taken from reference TRBV5-1 and TRBJ2-2, reads KAGVTQTPRYLIKTRGQQVTLSCSPISGHRSVSWYQQTPGQGLQFLFEYFSETQRNKGNFPGRFSGRQFSNSRSEMNVSTLELGDSALYLCASSYLRGGTNTGELFFGEGSRLTVL.

The rearrangement uses TRBV7-9 and TRBJ1-4, with 10 positions matching TRBD1. CDR3 size: 17 residues. The germline CDR1 and CDR2 sequences are SEHNR and FQNEAQ (reference sequence). V shed 4 bases, J shed 5 bases, and the junction held 10 bases outside the gene matches. This CDR3 is CASSSGQGGPSNEKLFF. The CDR3, as DNA: TGTGCCAGCAGCTCAGGACAGGGGGGCCCGTCAAATGAAAAACTGTTTTTT.

CDR3 region: CASSFEGVNQPQHF. The CDR3 region has the DNA TGTGCCAGCAGCTTCGAGGGGGTTAATCAGCCCCAGCATTTT. The rearrangement links TRBV7-9 to TRBJ1-5; the D gene is possibly TRBD1 (6 bases). The CDR3 totals 14 residues. V was clipped by 3 bases and J by 4 bases, with 10 bases between them. CDR1 and CDR2 from the germline V gene are SEHNR and FQNEAQ (reference sequence). Based on the CDR3 plus reference TRBV7-9 and TRBJ1-5, the full variable domain is DTGVSQNPRHKITKRGQNVTFRCDPISEHNRLYWYRQTLGQGPEFLTYFQNEAQLEKSRLLSDRFSAERPKGSFSTLEIQRTEQGDSAMYLCASSFEGVNQPQHFGDGTRLSIL.

As for this clone: With a much larger clone just one base away, this may be a read error. The chain links TRBV5-4 to TRBJ1-2, with no clear D. The V end lost 0 bases, the J end lost 4 bases, and 4 bases lay between the germline ends. The germline CDR1 and CDR2 sequences are SGHNT and YYREEE (reference sequence). The CDR3 has 12 residues. The chain's CDR3 is CASSLDSYGYTF. The CDR3 DNA follows: TGTGCCAGCAGCTTGGACAGCTATGGCTACACCTTC.

The chain employs TRBV29-1 and TRBJ2-7; 8 bases fit TRBD2. The germline CDR1 and CDR2 sequences are SQVTM and ANQGSEA. The CDR3 spans 13 residues. V lost 6 bases and J lost 4; bases outside the gene matches: 8. DNA of the CDR3: TGCAGCGTCGTCGGGACTAGGGGGTACGAGCAGTACTTC. It specifies CSVVGTRGYEQYF.

The chain combines TRBV7-2 with TRBJ2-4, with TRBD2 identical over 10 bases. J lost 1 base, V lost 7 bases, and 16 bases had no gene match. CDR3 length equals 19 residues. The germline gives CDR1 SGHTA, CDR2 FQGNSA. The CDR3 DNA sequence: TGTGCCAGCACCCAAATAGTAGCGGGAGGTATAGGGGCCAAAAACATTCAGTACTTC. Translation gives CASTQIVAGGIGAKNIQYF. Combining the CDR3 with reference TRBV7-2 and TRBJ2-4 gives the whole variable domain GAGVSQSPSNKVTEKGKDVELRCDPISGHTALYWYRQSLGQGLEFLIYFQGNSAPDKSGLPSDRFSAERTGGSVSTLTIQRTQQEDSAVYLCASTQIVAGGIGAKNIQYFGAGTRLSVL.

This clone was recorded only once. The V call is TRBV5-1, the J call TRBJ1-1, with 10 bases aligning to TRBD1. Germline V gene lookup returns CDR1 SGHRS and CDR2 YFSETQ. This CDR3 is built from 13 residues. After removal of 3 bases from V and 8 bases from J, the junction contained 4 bases not matched to a gene. The CDR3 is CASSYGQGVEAFF. The CDR3 DNA reads TGCGCCAGCAGCTACGGACAGGGGGTCGAAGCTTTCTTT. The full variable domain, completed using reference TRBV5-1 and TRBJ1-1, is KAGVTQTPRYLIKTRGQQVTLSCSPISGHRSVSWYQQTPGQGLQFLFEYFSETQRNKGNFPGRFSGRQFSNSRSEMNVSTLELGDSALYLCASSYGQGVEAFFGQGTRLTVV.

The chain has TRBV7-2 and TRBJ1-4, with D unresolved. Germline CDR1 reads SGHTA; CDR2 reads FQGNSA. This CDR3 is built from 13 residues. The germline V and J ends were trimmed by 1 base and 5 bases, with 5 bases remaining between them. CDR3 nucleotides: TGTGCCAGCAGCTTAGTCCTGAATGAAAAACTGTTTTTT. This sequence encodes CASSLVLNEKLFF.

The rearrangement links TRBV27 to TRBJ1-1; D is possibly TRBD1 (6 bases). V was trimmed by 3 bases and J by 3 bases, leaving 14 bases between them. The CDR3 runs 15 residues. Germline V gene data show CDR1 as MNHEY and CDR2 as SMNVEV (reference sequence). The CDR3 loop reads CASSLEPQGYTEAFF. CDR3 bases: TGTGCCAGCAGTTTGGAGCCACAGGGTTACACTGAAGCTTTCTTT.

The V gene is TRBV28, the J gene TRBJ2-3; TRBD2 matches 7 bases. V was clipped by 6 bases and J by 1 base; unmatched bases: 10. The CDR3 sequence is 16 residues long. The germline V gene encodes CDR1 MDHEN and CDR2 SYDVKM. CDR3 residues: CASSSPRREGTDTQYF. CDR3 DNA sequence: TGTGCCAGCAGCTCCCCCCGCCGGGAGGGCACAGATACGCAGTATTTT.

The CDR3 loop is CASSPPSASPTSGRMRGEQFF. The CDR3 bases are TGTGCCAGCAGCCCCCCCTCGGCCTCTCCGACTAGCGGGCGCATGAGGGGGGAGCAGTTCTTC. The V gene is TRBV3-1 (or the pseudogene TRBV3-2), the J gene TRBJ2-1, with 10 bases lining up with TRBD2. In germline, CDR1 is LGHDT, CDR2 YNNKEL (reference sequence). The junction had 28 bases not matched to a gene; V was cut back by 4 bases and J by 10 bases. The CDR3 totals 21 residues.

This clone occurred once. V gene TRBV6-5 combines with J gene TRBJ2-1, with D perhaps matching TRBD1 (5 bases). CDR1 and CDR2 (germline): MNHEY, SVGAGI. This CDR3 comprises 13 residues. V lost 6 bases to trimming and J lost 6 bases, with 12 bases between them. The CDR3 region is CASRAGFLNEQFF. The DNA of the CDR3 is TGTGCCAGCAGGGCAGGGTTCCTCAATGAGCAGTTCTTC.

The chain joins TRBV18 to TRBJ2-1, with 10 bases lining up with TRBD2. The CDR3 covers 16 residues. Germline CDR1 reads KGHSH; CDR2 reads LQKENI. J gave up 2 bases and V 1 base, and 2 bases lay outside the gene matches. Here the CDR3 reads CASSPRLAGAYNEQFF. The DNA for the CDR3 is TGTGCCAGCTCACCACGGCTAGCGGGGGCCTACAATGAGCAGTTCTTC.

The CDR3 nucleotides are TGCGCCAGCAGCCCCAGGTCGGGAGGCAACGAGCAGTACTTC. Protein: CASSPRSGGNEQYF. The rearrangement joins TRBV5-1 to TRBJ2-7, with 7 positions matching TRBD2. V trimming: 4 bases; J trimming: 5 bases; junction bases outside the gene matches: 9. CDR1 and CDR2 from the germline V gene are SGHRS and YFSETQ. This CDR3 spans 14 amino acids.